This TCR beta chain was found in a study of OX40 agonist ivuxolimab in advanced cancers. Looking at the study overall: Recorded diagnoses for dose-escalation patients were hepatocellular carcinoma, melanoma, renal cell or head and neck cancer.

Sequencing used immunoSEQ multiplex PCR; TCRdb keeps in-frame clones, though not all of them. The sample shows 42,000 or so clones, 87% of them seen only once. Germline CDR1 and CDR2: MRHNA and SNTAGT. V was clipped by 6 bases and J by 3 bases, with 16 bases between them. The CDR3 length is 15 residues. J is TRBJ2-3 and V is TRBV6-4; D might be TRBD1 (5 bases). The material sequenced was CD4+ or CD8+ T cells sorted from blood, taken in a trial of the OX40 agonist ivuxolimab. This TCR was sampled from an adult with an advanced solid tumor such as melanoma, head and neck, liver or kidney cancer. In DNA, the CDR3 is TGTGCCAGCAGCTCACAGGCGGACGGGACAGATACGCAGTATTTT. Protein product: CASSSQADGTDTQYF.